This TCR beta chain was obtained from a study of blood T cell repertoires in COVID-19. Study background: Sites across the United States, Italy and Spain contributed samples from acute and convalescent COVID-19.

Original handling: Reference gene primer amplification yielded estimated nucleated cell counts. Data came from immunoSEQ multiplex PCR; TCRdb stores just in-frame clones and leaves some out. Clone size and V and J calls were adopted from that table, with D and trimming inferred from the DNA. The table records roughly 40,000 clones, approximately 82% of them present only once. CDR1 is SQVTM, CDR2 ANQGSEA, per germline. The CDR3 totals 13 residues. The junction had 7 bases not matched to a gene; V was cut back by 7 bases and J by 2 bases. The rearrangement links TRBV29-1 to TRBJ1-1, with 7 bases matching TRBD1. The TCR comes from a woman aged 80 or over with active or convalescent COVID-19. Source material: peripheral blood. The CDR3 coding sequence is TGCAGCGCTCTCAGGGGGTTAAACACTGAAGCTTTCTTT. It codes for CSALRGLNTEAFF.